The rows below give T cell receptor beta chains drawn from one sample of a study of CD8+ T cells in alopecia areata. Assay used: immunoSEQ multiplex PCR; TCRdb lists only in-frame clones, some missing. The sample shows 130,000 to 150,000 clones, roughly half of them seen only once. The sequences come from CD4+ T cells sorted from blood, collected at week 0. Receptor source: a human donor with alopecia areata. Both conserved end residues are part of each CDR3. The D gene is left open where the match is weak. A clone size is listed for some rows: how often the clone was seen (once, few, many), or a class if it is expanded.

v_gene	j_gene	abundance	d_gene	CDR3aa	CDR3nt
TRBV6-1	TRBJ2-3	once	TRBD2	CASSQGLAGVSADTQYF	TGTGCCAGCAGTCAAGGACTAGCGGGGGTTAGCGCAGATACGCAGTATTTT
TRBV11-1	TRBJ2-7	-	-	CASSRRRPPYEQYF	TGTGCCAGCAGCCGACGGAGGCCACCCTACGAGCAGTACTTC
TRBV15	TRBJ1-3	few	-	CATSRDRGNTIYF	TGTGCCACCAGTCGCGACCGTGGAAACACCATATATTTT
TRBV29-1	TRBJ1-1	-	-	CSVEGNRVGTEAFF	TGCAGCGTTGAGGGGAACAGGGTTGGCACTGAAGCTTTCTTT
TRBV9	TRBJ1-4	few	-	CASSVGGGSAEKLFF	TGTGCCAGCAGCGTAGGTGGGGGTAGCGCTGAAAAACTGTTTTTT
TRBV5-1	TRBJ2-5	-	-	CASSLNTGWETQYF	TGCGCCAGCAGCTTGAATACAGGATGGGAGACCCAGTACTTC
TRBV28	TRBJ2-5	-	-	CASSFGGVQETQYF	TGTGCCAGCAGTTTCGGTGGGGTCCAAGAGACCCAGTACTTC
TRBV2	TRBJ1-2	-	TRBD1	CASSAKGQGSYGYTF	TGTGCCAGCAGTGCAAAGGGACAGGGGAGCTATGGCTACACCTTC
TRBV2	TRBJ2-3	few	TRBD1	CASSEQGAPSTDTQYF	TGTGCCAGCAGTGAACAGGGGGCGCCTAGCACAGATACGCAGTATTTT
TRBV4-1	TRBJ2-7	few	TRBD2	CASSQTRSGNSYEQYF	TGCGCCAGCAGCCAAACAAGAAGCGGGAACTCCTACGAGCAGTACTTC
TRBV29-1	TRBJ1-3	-	-	CSVGVASGNTIYF	TGCAGCGTTGGGGTCGCCTCTGGAAACACCATATATTTT
TRBV2	TRBJ2-5	-	-	CASSEGQQETQYF	TGTGCCAGCAGTGAAGGACAGCAAGAGACCCAGTACTTC
TRBV18	TRBJ2-5	-	-	CASSPPGSVDGETQYF	TGTGCCAGCTCACCACCGGGATCGGTAGATGGAGAGACCCAGTACTTC
TRBV6-6	TRBJ2-7	many	TRBD2	CASSYSGGTNPYEQYF	TGTGCCAGCAGTTACTCGGGGGGGACTAACCCCTACGAGCAGTACTTC
TRBV4-3	TRBJ2-5	few	TRBD1	CASSQGTGLSEETQYF	TGCGCCAGCAGCCAAGGGACAGGGCTGTCTGAAGAGACCCAGTACTTC
TRBV15	TRBJ2-3	-	-	CATSRSRQETDTQYF	TGTGCCACCAGCAGATCCCGACAGGAAACAGATACGCAGTATTTT
TRBV28	TRBJ1-5	few	TRBD1	CASQRGGRQPQHF	TGTGCCAGCCAGAGAGGGGGCAGGCAGCCCCAGCATTTT
TRBV10-3	TRBJ2-3	few	-	CAISDLNTDTQYF	TGTGCCATCAGTGACCTAAACACAGATACGCAGTATTTT
TRBV14	TRBJ2-1	few	-	CASSLDNEQFF	TGTGCCAGCAGCCTCGACAATGAGCAGTTCTTC
TRBV7-9	TRBJ2-7	-	TRBD1	CASSRPGQGTYEQYF	TGTGCCAGCAGCCGCCCGGGACAGGGTACCTACGAGCAGTACTTC
TRBV10-3	TRBJ1-2	-	-	CAISALGESRAAGYTF	TGTGCCATCAGTGCCCTAGGAGAATCCCGGGCCGCTGGCTACACCTTC
TRBV19	TRBJ1-1	-	-	CASRVGATEAFF	TGTGCCAGTAGAGTGGGGGCCACTGAAGCTTTCTTT
TRBV4-1	TRBJ2-1	few	TRBD2	CASSQGSGSSYNEQFF	TGCGCCAGCAGCCAGGGTAGCGGGAGCTCCTACAATGAGCAGTTCTTC
TRBV27	TRBJ2-2	-	-	CASSRDRGTGELFF	TGTGCCAGCAGCAGGGACCGGGGAACCGGGGAGCTGTTTTTT
TRBV7-2	TRBJ2-7	-	TRBD2	CASSPLGEGPEQYF	TGTGCCAGCAGCCCCTTGGGGGAGGGCCCCGAGCAGTACTTC
TRBV6-6	TRBJ2-7	few	TRBD1	CASSYPLGQGKDEQYF	TGTGCCAGCAGTTACCCCCTCGGACAGGGTAAAGACGAGCAGTACTTC
TRBV4-1	TRBJ2-4	-	TRBD2	CASSQDASGLTVAKNIQYF	TGCGCCAGCAGCCAAGACGCTAGCGGATTAACTGTAGCCAAAAACATTCAGTACTTC
TRBV28	TRBJ2-7	few	-	CASRPNLYEQYF	TGTGCCAGCAGGCCAAACTTATACGAGCAGTACTTC
TRBV7-2	TRBJ1-1	-	-	CASSLADLGFVFF	TGTGCCAGCAGCTTAGCAGATCTCGGATTTGTTTTCTTT
TRBV29-1	TRBJ1-2	-	-	CSVPHGYYGYTF	TGCAGCGTGCCCCACGGCTACTATGGCTACACCTTC
TRBV6-5	TRBJ2-1	-	TRBD1	CASSRRQGEQFF	TGTGCCAGCAGTCGACGACAGGGTGAGCAGTTCTTC
TRBV29-1	TRBJ2-7	-	-	CSVSREGYEQYF	TGCAGCGTTTCCCGGGAAGGCTACGAGCAGTACTTC
TRBV30	TRBJ2-7	-	TRBD2	CAWSVNLGGRASYEQYF	TGTGCCTGGAGTGTTAATCTGGGCGGGAGGGCCTCCTACGAGCAGTACTTC